These 25 T cell receptor beta chains share one sample of origin, sequenced in a study of vaccination effects on CD4 cells after COVID-19. Prior to sequencing, the ViraFEST assay stimulated PBMC with viral peptide pools, which expanded the antigen-specific CD4+ T cells. After more than 8 days in culture, the CD4+ T cells were isolated. Vaccinated recipients, who were negative for nucleocapsid antibodies, had no history of SARS-CoV-2 infection. Their recognized antigens are unknown. Method: immunoSEQ multiplex PCR; TCRdb's copy keeps in-frame clones and lacks some. The data contain 35,000 to 40,000 clones, about 70% of them seen just once; the ten biggest clones take up 14% to 15%. This sample comprised CD4+ T cells from PBMCs cultured with HCoV-OC43 spike peptides, obtained before COVID-19 vaccination. The subset is: HCoV-OC43 spike overlapping peptide pool stimulation. These receptors all stem from a human donor who received a COVID-19 vaccine.

The chain links TRBV2 to TRBJ1-5; a weak D match, TRBD1 (5 bases). Trimming stripped 5 bases from V and 3 bases from J, with 17 bases between. CDR3 length: 16 residues. The germline V gene encodes CDR1 SNHLY and CDR2 FYNNEI. CDR3: CASSQGSGSINQPQHF. The CDR3 bases are TGTGCCAGCAGTCAGGGCTCCGGCAGTATCAATCAGCCCCAGCATTTT.

The J gene is TRBJ1-6, the V gene TRBV19; 8 bases agree with TRBD1. The CDR3 covers 14 residues. Germline assignment: CDR1 LNHDA and CDR2 SQIVND (reference sequence). The junction had 5 bases not matched to a gene; V was cut back by 6 bases and J by 7 bases. CDR3 region: CASSGDRGNSPLHF. DNA of the CDR3: TGTGCCAGTAGCGGAGACAGGGGAAATTCACCCCTCCACTTT.

The J gene is TRBJ2-5, the V gene TRBV7-9, with D unresolved. Germline V CDR1 and CDR2: SEHNR, FQNEAQ (reference sequence). The ends were cut back, 5 bases at V and 0 bases at J, with 16 bases in the middle. The CDR3 runs to 16 residues. The CDR3 nucleotides are TGTGCCAGCAGCCGTCTTCTTCCAGTGTACCAAGAGACCCAGTACTTC. Translated: CASSRLLPVYQETQYF.

The chain employs TRBV7-2 and TRBJ1-5; D gene uncertain. Germline lookup yields CDR1 SGHTA and CDR2 FQGNSA. Deletions cut 0 bases from V and 5 bases from J, with 8 bases between. The CDR3 loop spans 14 amino acids. CDR3 sequence (DNA): TGTGCCAGCAGCTTAGCCCTCATTTATCAGCCCCAGCATTTT. Translation: CASSLALIYQPQHF.

This chain links TRBV7-9 with TRBJ2-4; D might be TRBD2 (6 bases). This CDR3 contains 15 residues. Trimming removed 1 base at V and 3 bases at J, with 10 bases between. CDR1 and CDR2 (germline): SEHNR, FQNEAQ (reference sequence). CDR3 nucleotide sequence: TGTGCCAGCAGCTTAGTCGCGGGACTCAAAAACATTCAGTACTTC. This sequence encodes CASSLVAGLKNIQYF.

This clone turned up a few times. The chain is built from TRBV9 and TRBJ2-2, with D hard to call. The V end was cut by 1 base, the J end by 3 bases, with 7 bases between. The germline V gene encodes CDR1 SGDLS and CDR2 YYNGEE. There are 14 residues in the CDR3. The CDR3 sequence: CASSVTQHTGELFF. DNA for the CDR3: TGTGCCAGCAGCGTAACACAGCACACCGGGGAGCTGTTTTTT.

This chain links TRBV5-4 with TRBJ1-2; D may be TRBD1 (6 bases). The CDR3 consists of 15 residues. Trimming left V 1 base short and J 2 bases short, with 12 bases between. CDR1 SGHNT and CDR2 YYREEE come from the germline V gene (reference sequence). In DNA, the CDR3 is TGTGCCAGCAGCTTGTCAGGGGCAGTAAACTATGGCTACACCTTC. The encoded protein is CASSLSGAVNYGYTF.

The chain is built from TRBV7-8 and TRBJ2-1; TRBD2 matches at 8 bases. The CDR3 is made up of 15 amino acids. In germline, CDR1 is SGHVS, CDR2 FQNEAQ. V lost 1 base to trimming and J lost 5 bases; unmatched junction nucleotides: 4. DNA of the CDR3: TGTGCCAGCAGCTTAGGGCTAGCGGGTAACAATGAGCAGTTCTTC. Its protein product is CASSLGLAGNNEQFF.

As DNA, the CDR3 is TGTGCCACCCGGTTTGGGGGCAATACTGAAGCTTTCTTT. Translated: CATRFGGNTEAFF. This chain links TRBV24-1 with TRBJ1-1; possible D gene TRBD1, 6 bases. Germline lookup yields CDR1 KGHDR and CDR2 SFDVKD. With 9 bases removed from V and 5 bases from J, the gap between germline ends came to 15 bases. The CDR3 has 13 amino acids.

The genes are TRBV5-4 and TRBJ2-4; TRBD1 matches at 8 bases. In germline, CDR1 is SGHNT, CDR2 YYREEE (reference sequence). This CDR3 is 15 amino acids long. The V and J ends lost 4 bases and 6 bases, in that order; junction bases with no gene match: 9. In DNA, the CDR3 is TGTGCCAGCAGCCTTGGAAGGACAGGGAGAAACATTCAGTACTTC. This gives the protein CASSLGRTGRNIQYF.

The chain employs TRBV3-1 (or the pseudogene TRBV3-2) and TRBJ2-7; D perhaps matches TRBD1 (6 bases). Between the trimmed V and J ends, which lost 4 bases and 5 bases, there was a span of 15 bases. CDR3 length equals 14 residues. Per germline, CDR1 LGHDT and CDR2 YNNKEL (reference sequence). The CDR3 here is CASSLTTQGNEQYF. CDR3 coding DNA: TGTGCCAGCAGCCTCACTACCCAGGGGAACGAGCAGTACTTC.

The chain combines TRBV4-1 with TRBJ2-3; possibly TRBD2 for D (5 bases). Germline lookup yields CDR1 MGHRA and CDR2 YSYEKL. Deletions cut 4 bases from V and 2 bases from J, with 10 bases between. The CDR3 contains 14 residues. The CDR3 coding sequence is TGCGCCAGCAGCCTCGGGAAGACCACAGATACGCAGTATTTT. It specifies CASSLGKTTDTQYF.

The genes are TRBV6-6 and TRBJ2-5; 8 nucleotides line up with TRBD2. CDR3 length equals 13 residues. Germline V gives CDR1 MNHNY, CDR2 SVGAGI (reference sequence). The V gene end was trimmed by 7 bases and the J gene end by 5 bases; junction bases not matched to a gene: 6. The CDR3 coding sequence is TGTGCCAGCATTCTAGCGGGTGGGGAGACCCAGTACTTC. This translates into CASILAGGETQYF.

The chain carries TRBV6-5 and TRBJ1-5; the match to TRBD1 covers 9 bases. V was pared by 7 bases and J by 7 bases, with 8 bases of the junction left unmatched. CDR3 length equals 14 residues. Germline CDR1 is MNHEY and CDR2 is SVGAGI. The CDR3 sequence: CASTGTGIKQPQHF. Here the CDR3 DNA reads TGTGCCAGCACCGGGACAGGGATAAAGCAGCCCCAGCATTTT.

This clone was recorded a few times. The gene calls are TRBV27 and TRBJ1-5; D gene uncertain. Trimming pared 3 bases from V and 7 bases from J, leaving 10 bases between. CDR1 and CDR2 (germline): MNHEY, SMNVEV (reference sequence). The CDR3 has 13 amino acids. As DNA, the CDR3 is TGTGCCAGCAGTTTCGAGTCGTCACAGCCCCAGCATTTT. It encodes CASSFESSQPQHF.

The V call is TRBV12-5, the J call TRBJ2-2; TRBD1 aligns across 7 bases. Germline CDR1 reads LGHNT; CDR2 reads FRNRAP. This CDR3 region has 16 residues. V lost 1 base, J lost 0 bases, and 2 bases stayed unmatched. The CDR3 here is CASGLGDRANTGELFF. CDR3 coding DNA: TGTGCTAGTGGTTTGGGAGACAGGGCGAACACCGGGGAGCTGTTTTTT.

The chain combines TRBV6-6 with TRBJ2-7, with D possibly matching TRBD1 (6 bases). Germline V lookup: CDR1 MNHNY, CDR2 SVGAGI (reference sequence). V lost 5 bases to trimming and J lost 2 bases, with 31 bases between them. The CDR3 runs 20 residues. CDR3 sequence: CASSPDQLGGEWESPYEQYF. The DNA of the CDR3 is TGTGCCAGCAGTCCAGACCAATTAGGGGGAGAGTGGGAGAGTCCCTACGAGCAGTACTTC.

This clone was found once. The rearrangement uses TRBV3-1 (or the pseudogene TRBV3-2) and TRBJ2-5, with 9 nucleotides matching TRBD2. V lost 1 base, J lost 5 bases, and 8 bases stayed unmatched. This CDR3 has 16 amino acids. CDR1 is LGHDT and CDR2 is YNNKEL in the germline V gene (reference sequence). DNA of the CDR3: TGTGCCAGCAGCCAAGGACCGGGACTAGCTGGGGAGACCCAGTACTTC. Protein: CASSQGPGLAGETQYF.

This chain uses TRBV6-4 with TRBJ2-2, with TRBD1 identical over 8 bases. There are 14 residues in the CDR3. Germline CDR1 MRHNA, CDR2 SNTAGT. The junction had 6 bases not matched to a gene; V was cut back by 6 bases and J by 6 bases. CDR3 amino acids: CASRTTTGAGELFF. CDR3 in DNA: TGTGCCAGCAGAACCACGACAGGGGCCGGGGAGCTGTTTTTT.

This clone was observed a few times. The J gene is TRBJ2-7, the V gene TRBV27; tentatively, D is TRBD2 (6 bases). Per the germline V gene, CDR1 is MNHEY and CDR2 is SMNVEV (reference sequence). The CDR3 has 16 residues. V was trimmed by 5 bases and J by 3 bases, leaving 20 bases between them. The CDR3 loop is CASSPSWGTGNYEQYF. DNA for the CDR3: TGTGCCAGCAGTCCTTCCTGGGGGACTGGGAACTACGAGCAGTACTTC.

The chain uses TRBV6-1 and TRBJ2-1, with D perhaps matching TRBD2 (6 bases). Germline V lookup: CDR1 MNHNS, CDR2 SASEGT. Trimming removed 1 base from V and 8 bases from J, with 12 bases in between. The CDR3 has 14 residues. The CDR3 nucleotides are TGTGCCAGCAGTGAAGAGTCTAGCGTCTATGAGCAGTTCTTC. Residues: CASSEESSVYEQFF.

The J gene is TRBJ2-2, the V gene TRBV4-1; D is unclear. This CDR3 is built from 15 residues. Looked up from germline, CDR1 is MGHRA and CDR2 is YSYEKL. Trimming pared 4 bases from V and 6 bases from J, leaving 15 bases between. As DNA, the CDR3 is TGCGCCAGCAGCCCGGGTCTCCGAAAAGCCGGGGAGCTGTTTTTT. Amino acid sequence: CASSPGLRKAGELFF.

This chain links TRBV20-1 with TRBJ2-5; 12 bases align to TRBD2. V shed 3 bases, J shed 2 bases, and the junction held 4 bases outside the gene matches. The CDR3 length is 15 residues. Per germline, CDR1 DFQATT and CDR2 SNEGSKA (reference sequence). CDR3 sequence: CSASRLAGAQETQYF. The CDR3 nucleotides read TGCAGTGCTAGTAGACTAGCGGGAGCTCAAGAGACCCAGTACTTC.

The chain couples TRBV20-1 to TRBJ2-7; 8 nucleotides match TRBD2. The CDR3 loop spans 12 amino acids. Germline values: CDR1 DFQATT, CDR2 SNEGSKA (reference sequence). V shed 6 bases and J 6 bases; nucleotides not matched to a gene: 7. CDR3 nucleotides: TGCAGTGCCAGTACCGGGACTAGCGAGCAGTACTTC. It is translated as CSASTGTSEQYF.

The chain carries TRBV7-2 and TRBJ1-5; no definite D call. The CDR3 contains 15 residues. V was shortened by 1 base and J by 0 bases, with 7 bases between the two germline ends. Per the germline V gene, CDR1 is SGHTA and CDR2 is FQGNSA. CDR3 DNA sequence: TGTGCCAGCAGCTTAGGTCCAGCTAGCAATCAGCCCCAGCATTTT. As protein: CASSLGPASNQPQHF.